These T cell receptor beta chains were read from a single sample in a study of spatial heterogeneity in lung cancer. TCRdb re-derived calls from the 5' RACE reads in MiXCR, one entry per CDR3 protein. The table has about 20,000 distinct CDR3 sequences, 15% to 20% seen once. The material sequenced was lung tumor tissue, taken at surgery. The receptors derive from a female donor with early-stage non-small cell lung cancer. Each CDR3 is given with its conserved first and last residue. D genes are given only for firm matches. The size entry is marked missing in some rows and otherwise reads once, few, many or a size class.

>TRBJ2-3|TRBV20-1|13|.|few
CSAPPPSTDTQYF
TGCAGTGCTCCCCCACCTAGCACAGATACGCAGTATTTT
>TRBJ2-7|TRBV5-1|15|.|many
CASSTRGDSSYEQYF
TGCGCCAGCAGCACACGGGGGGACAGCTCCTACGAGCAGTACTTC
>TRBJ2-3|TRBV5-1|18|TRBD1|many
CASSYPPDRGQIGDTQYF
TGCGCCAGCAGCTACCCTCCGGACAGGGGGCAAATAGGAGATACGCAGTATTTT
>TRBJ1-2|TRBV6-6|14|TRBD1|.
CASHQGGIIYGYTF
TGTGCCAGCCACCAGGGGGGAATCATCTATGGCTACACCTTC
>TRBJ2-5|TRBV7-9|14|.|.
CASSLAGGGETQYF
TGTGCCAGCAGCTTAGCGGGAGGCGGCGAGACCCAGTACTTC
>TRBJ2-2|TRBV12-3/TRBV12-4|16|.|medium-sized
CASSFPGTSNTGELFF
TGTGCCAGCAGTTTCCCCGGGACCTCAAACACCGGGGAGCTGTTTTTT
>TRBJ2-2|TRBV6-1|14|.|.
CASRGAGGAGELFF
TGTGCCAGCAGAGGTGCTGGGGGAGCCGGGGAGCTGTTTTTT
>TRBJ2-1|TRBV5-1|15|TRBD2|.
CASSLAGASYNEQFF
TGCGCCAGCAGCTTAGCGGGAGCGTCCTACAATGAGCAGTTCTTC
>TRBJ2-5|TRBV9|16|.|few
CASSVVGTHHKGTQYF
TGTGCCAGCAGCGTAGTCGGGACCCATCATAAAGGGACCCAGTACTTC
>TRBJ2-1|TRBV5-1|14|.|few
CASSLEGGGNEQFF
TGCGCCAGCAGCTTGGAGGGGGGCGGGAATGAGCAGTTCTTC
>TRBJ2-3|TRBV3-1|15|.|few
CASSQYRGGTDTQYF
TGTGCCAGCAGCCAGTATCGCGGAGGCACAGATACGCAGTATTTT
>TRBJ2-1|TRBV2|11|.|few
CASSGGLLQFF
TGTGCCAGCAGTGGGGGACTTCTGCAGTTCTTC
>TRBJ2-7|TRBV7-8|15|TRBD2|few
CASSPRTSGAYEQYF
TGTGCCAGCAGCCCCAGGACTAGCGGGGCCTACGAGCAGTACTTC
>TRBJ2-2|TRBV7-6|15|.|once
CASSLVGLAAGELFF
TGTGCCAGCAGCTTAGTTGGCCTAGCCGCCGGGGAGCTGTTTTTT
>TRBJ2-1|TRBV3-1|14|.|.
CASSPSPLVNEQFF
TGTGCCAGCAGCCCAAGCCCCCTAGTCAACGAGCAGTTCTTC
>TRBJ1-2|TRBV7-2|14|.|many
CASRRNYQGSGYTF
TGTGCCAGCAGGCGTAACTACCAGGGTAGCGGCTACACCTTC
>TRBJ2-3|TRBV5-1|12|.|.
CASSLEGVTQYF
TGCGCCAGCAGCTTGGAGGGGGTTACGCAGTATTTT
>TRBJ2-5|TRBV20-1|14|TRBD2|many
CSATRTSVRETQYF
TGCAGTGCCACCCGGACTAGCGTTAGAGAGACCCAGTACTTC
>TRBJ2-5|TRBV7-2|16|TRBD2|medium-sized
CASSPSSGGFQETQYF
TGTGCCAGCAGCCCATCTAGCGGGGGGTTCCAAGAGACCCAGTACTTC
>TRBJ2-5|TRBV5-1|16|.|.
CASSLEGGPGQETQYF
TGCGCCAGCAGCCTGGAGGGGGGGCCGGGCCAAGAGACCCAGTACTTC
>TRBJ2-2|TRBV7-2|12|.|many
CASTENTGELFF
TGTGCCAGCACCGAGAACACCGGGGAGCTGTTTTTT
>TRBJ2-7|TRBV3-1|13|.|.
CASSQDGHYEQYF
TGTGCCAGCAGCCAAGATGGACACTACGAGCAGTACTTC
>TRBJ1-1|TRBV27|15|TRBD1|few
CASSLSGGASTEAFF
TGTGCCAGCAGTTTATCAGGGGGCGCGAGCACTGAAGCTTTCTTT
>TRBJ2-1|TRBV29-1|13|TRBD2|.
CSVAREGGNEQFF
TGCAGCGTGGCCCGGGAGGGGGGGAATGAGCAGTTCTTC
>TRBJ2-3|TRBV7-2|16|TRBD2|few
CASSFGLAGLTDTQYF
TGTGCCAGCAGCTTCGGACTAGCGGGATTAACAGATACGCAGTATTTT
>TRBJ2-1|TRBV3-1|15|TRBD2|.
CASSQDGRSGAEQFF
TGTGCCAGCAGCCAAGACGGGAGGTCTGGTGCTGAGCAGTTCTTC
>TRBJ2-3|TRBV2|14|.|.
CASQDSTSTDTQYF
TGTGCCAGCCAGGACAGTACTAGCACAGATACGCAGTATTTT